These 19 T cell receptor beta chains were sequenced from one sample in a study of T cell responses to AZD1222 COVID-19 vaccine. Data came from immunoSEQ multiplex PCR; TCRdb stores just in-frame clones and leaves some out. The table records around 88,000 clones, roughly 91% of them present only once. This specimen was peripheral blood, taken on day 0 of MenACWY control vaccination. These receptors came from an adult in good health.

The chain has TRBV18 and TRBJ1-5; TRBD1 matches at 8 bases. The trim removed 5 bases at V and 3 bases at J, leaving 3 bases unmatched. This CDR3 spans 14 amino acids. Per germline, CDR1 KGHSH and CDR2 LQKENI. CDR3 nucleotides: TGTGCCAGCTCAGGGGACAGGACCAATCAGCCCCAGCATTTT. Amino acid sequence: CASSGDRTNQPQHF.

CDR3 loop: CASSSTGQGVNEQYF. The CDR3 bases are TGTGCCAGCAGTAGCACGGGACAGGGGGTCAACGAGCAGTACTTC. This chain connects TRBV2 to TRBJ2-7, with TRBD1 matching 11 bases. The germline V gene encodes CDR1 SNHLY and CDR2 FYNNEI. The V segment lost 5 bases and the J segment 5 bases; nucleotides outside the gene matches: 8. The CDR3 extends over 15 amino acids.

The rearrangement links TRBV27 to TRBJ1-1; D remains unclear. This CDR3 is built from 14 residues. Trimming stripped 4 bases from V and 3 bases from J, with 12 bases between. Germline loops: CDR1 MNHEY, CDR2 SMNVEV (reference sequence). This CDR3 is CASSYTGRYTEAFF. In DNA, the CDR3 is TGTGCCAGCAGTTACACCGGGAGGTACACTGAAGCTTTCTTT.

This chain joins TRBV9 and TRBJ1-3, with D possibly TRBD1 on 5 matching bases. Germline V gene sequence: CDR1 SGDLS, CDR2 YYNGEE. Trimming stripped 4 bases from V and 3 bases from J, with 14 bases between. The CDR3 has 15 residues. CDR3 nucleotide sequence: TGTGCCAGCAGCCAAGGGGAGGGGCGTGGAAACACCATATATTTT. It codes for CASSQGEGRGNTIYF.

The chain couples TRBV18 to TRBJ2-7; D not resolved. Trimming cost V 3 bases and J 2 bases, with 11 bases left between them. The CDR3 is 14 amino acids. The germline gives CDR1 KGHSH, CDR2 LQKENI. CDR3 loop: CASSPSALTYEQYF. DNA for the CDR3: TGTGCCAGCTCACCGTCGGCGCTGACCTACGAGCAGTACTTC.

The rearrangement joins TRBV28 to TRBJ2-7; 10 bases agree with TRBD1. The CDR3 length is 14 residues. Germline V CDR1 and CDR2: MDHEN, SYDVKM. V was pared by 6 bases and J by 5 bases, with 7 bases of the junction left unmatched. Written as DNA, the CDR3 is TGTGCCAGCAGCCCCGGGACAGGGGACCACGAGCAGTACTTC. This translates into CASSPGTGDHEQYF.

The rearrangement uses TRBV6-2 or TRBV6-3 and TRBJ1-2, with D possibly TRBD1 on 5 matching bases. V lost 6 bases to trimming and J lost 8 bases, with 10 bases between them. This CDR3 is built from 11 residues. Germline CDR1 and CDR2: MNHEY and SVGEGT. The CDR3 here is CASSFREGYTF. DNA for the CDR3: TGTGCCAGCAGCTTCAGGGAAGGCTACACCTTC.

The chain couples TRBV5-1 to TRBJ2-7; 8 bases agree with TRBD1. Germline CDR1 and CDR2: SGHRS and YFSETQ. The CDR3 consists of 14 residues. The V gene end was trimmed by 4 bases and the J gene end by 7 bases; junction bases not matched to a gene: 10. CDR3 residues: CASSPGTGAGEQYF. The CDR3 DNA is TGCGCCAGCAGCCCAGGGACAGGTGCGGGGGAGCAGTACTTC.

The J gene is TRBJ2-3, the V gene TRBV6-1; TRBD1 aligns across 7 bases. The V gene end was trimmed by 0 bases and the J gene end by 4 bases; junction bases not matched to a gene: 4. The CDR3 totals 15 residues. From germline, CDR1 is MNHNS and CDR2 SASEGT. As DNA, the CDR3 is TGTGCCAGCAGTGAAGCGCTTCAGGGGGCAGATACGCAGTATTTT. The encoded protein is CASSEALQGADTQYF.

CDR3 bases: TGTGCCAGCAGGAGGACTAGCGGGGTTTACGAGCAGTACTTC. It codes for CASRRTSGVYEQYF. This rearrangement joins TRBV2 to TRBJ2-7; 12 nucleotides align to TRBD2. Trimming took 6 bases from V and 4 from J; bases not matched to a gene: 4. Per the germline V gene, CDR1 is SNHLY and CDR2 is FYNNEI. The CDR3 is 14 residues long.

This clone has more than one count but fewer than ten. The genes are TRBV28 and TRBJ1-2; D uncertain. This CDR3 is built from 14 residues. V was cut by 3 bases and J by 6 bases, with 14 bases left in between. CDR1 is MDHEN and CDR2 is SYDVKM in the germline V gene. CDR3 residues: CASSLAVLVDGYTF. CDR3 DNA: TGTGCCAGCAGTTTGGCGGTTCTGGTCGATGGCTACACCTTC.

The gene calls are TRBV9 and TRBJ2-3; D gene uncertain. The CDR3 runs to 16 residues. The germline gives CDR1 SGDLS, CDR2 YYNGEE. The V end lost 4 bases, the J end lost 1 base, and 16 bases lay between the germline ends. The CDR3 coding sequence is TGTGCCAGCAGCCCCACGGTTCAACCCTGCACAGATACGCAGTATTTT. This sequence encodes CASSPTVQPCTDTQYF. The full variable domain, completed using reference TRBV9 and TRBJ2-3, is DSGVTQTPKHLITATGQRVTLRCSPRSGDLSVYWYQQSLDQGLQFLIQYYNGEERAKGNILERFSAQQFPDLHSELNLSSLELGDSALYFCASSPTVQPCTDTQYFGPGTRLTVL.

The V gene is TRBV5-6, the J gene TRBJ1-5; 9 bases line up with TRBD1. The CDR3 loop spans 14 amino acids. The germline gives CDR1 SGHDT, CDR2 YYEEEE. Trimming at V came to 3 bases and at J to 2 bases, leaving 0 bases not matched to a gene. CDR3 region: CASSWTGGNQPQHF. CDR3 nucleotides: TGTGCCAGCAGCTGGACAGGGGGCAATCAGCCCCAGCATTTT.

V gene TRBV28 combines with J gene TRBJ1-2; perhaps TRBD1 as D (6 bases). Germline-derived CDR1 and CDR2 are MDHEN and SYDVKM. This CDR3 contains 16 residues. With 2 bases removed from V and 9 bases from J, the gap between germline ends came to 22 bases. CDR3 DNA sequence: TGTGCCAGCAGTTTAGGCCGCGGAGGGACACAATCTAGCTACACCTTC. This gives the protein CASSLGRGGTQSSYTF.

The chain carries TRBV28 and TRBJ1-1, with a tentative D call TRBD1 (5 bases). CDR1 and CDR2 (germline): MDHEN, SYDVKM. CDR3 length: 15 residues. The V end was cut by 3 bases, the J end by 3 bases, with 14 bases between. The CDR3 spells CASSFWGRGDTEAFF. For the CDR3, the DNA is TGTGCCAGCAGTTTTTGGGGGAGAGGAGACACTGAAGCTTTCTTT.

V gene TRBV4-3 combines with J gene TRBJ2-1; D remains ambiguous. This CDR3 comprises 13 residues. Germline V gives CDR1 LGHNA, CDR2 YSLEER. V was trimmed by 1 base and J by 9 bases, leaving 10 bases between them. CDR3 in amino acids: CASSQAASTEQFF. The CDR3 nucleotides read TGCGCCAGCAGCCAAGCCGCGTCGACTGAGCAGTTCTTC.

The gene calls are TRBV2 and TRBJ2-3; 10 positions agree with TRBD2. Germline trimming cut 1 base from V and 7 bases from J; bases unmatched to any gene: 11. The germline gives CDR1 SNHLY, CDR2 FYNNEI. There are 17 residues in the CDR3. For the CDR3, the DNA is TGTGCCAGCAGTGAAGAGGGGCAGCGGGGGGGCGTTAATACGCAGTATTTT. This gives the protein CASSEEGQRGGVNTQYF.

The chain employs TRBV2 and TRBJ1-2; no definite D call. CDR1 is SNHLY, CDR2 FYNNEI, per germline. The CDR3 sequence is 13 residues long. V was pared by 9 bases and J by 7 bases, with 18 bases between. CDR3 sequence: CASSFGLSSGYTF. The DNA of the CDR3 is TGTGCCAGTTCCTTTGGGCTATCGAGTGGCTACACCTTC.

The CDR3 sequence is CASSSRTGYGYTF. Written as DNA, the CDR3 is TGTGCCAGCAGCTCCCGGACCGGCTATGGCTACACCTTC. The chain links TRBV9 to TRBJ1-2; D remains unclear. This CDR3 is built from 13 residues. The V end was cut by 4 bases, the J end by 4 bases, with 11 bases between. CDR1 is SGDLS and CDR2 is YYNGEE in the germline V gene.